Reported below is one T cell receptor (beta chain). Its antigen is currently unknown. The CDR3 length is 14 residues. After removal of 4 bases from V and 4 bases from J, the junction contained 6 bases not matched to a gene. The germline gives CDR1 LNHDA, CDR2 SQIVND (reference sequence). The method was immunoSEQ multiplex PCR; TCRdb's version includes in-frame clones alone and lacks a portion of them. The top ten clones hold about 0.32% of a sample with roughly 400,000 clones, about 96% of them seen once. The donors, all of them Caucasian adults, lived in Nashville, Tennessee. This specimen belongs to a study of shared clonotypes between healthy human individuals. Overall study results and limits: Larger estimated richness was generally recorded for naive subsets relative to memory subsets. Unshared clonotypes carried lower generation probabilities than those common to all four donors.

The receptor was derived from a man aged 30 to 39 in good health. The chain uses TRBV19 and TRBJ1-1; 7 bases map to TRBD1. The specimen was memory CD8+ T cells sorted from blood. Subset denoted: CD45RO+ cells pooled with CCR7-negative TemRA cells. The CDR3 here is CASSRRQGVTEAFF. The CDR3, as DNA: TGTGCCAGTAGTAGGAGACAGGGTGTCACTGAAGCTTTCTTT.